The T cell receptor beta chain described here comes from a study of T cells in tuberculosis. General study results and limits: Active tuberculosis cases were adults; controls were adolescents.

Germline lookup yields CDR1 SGDLS and CDR2 YYNGEE. Trimming took off 0 bases at V and 0 bases at J, with 9 bases between the two ends. The CDR3 has 15 amino acids. For this clone: Its antigen is unidentified.

Latent tuberculosis screening used tuberculin skin test and IGRA at entry. Unsorted cryopreserved PBMC were sequenced, averaging around 100,000 T cells per clinical donor. Sequenced by immunoSEQ multiplex PCR; TCRdb stores in-frame clones only, minus some. The profile shows some 47,000 clones, about 96% of them singletons. Sequencing used PBMCs. The J gene is TRBJ1-1, the V gene TRBV9; weak D call: TRBD1 (5 bases). The receptor's source is a donor aged 10-29 years with latent tuberculosis or without tuberculosis infection. This CDR3 reads CASSVGQLLNTEAFF. CDR3 in DNA: TGTGCCAGCAGCGTAGGACAGCTTTTGAACACTGAAGCTTTCTTT.